Here is one T cell receptor (beta chain) with its context. The antigen remains unidentified. The sample originates from a study of Graves' ophthalmopathy and Graves' hyperthyroidism. From RNA, the CDR3 regions of TCR beta chains were amplified and sequenced. Investigators did first-round RT-PCR with HTBI primers, then second-round multiplex PCR. TCRdb re-analysed the multiplex PCR reads in MiXCR, keeping a single row per CDR3 protein. The data show approximately 210,000 distinct CDR3 sequences, 29% seen once. Study-level findings and limits: Appearing in blood as well were most expanded thyroid clonotypes above 0.001 frequency. For separating ophthalmopathy from stable hyperthyroidism, a 13-signature model gave 85% to 90% sensitivity and 80% to 84% specificity.

Other autoimmune diseases, uncontrolled infections, pregnancy or lactation excluded patients from enrollment. The germline V gene has CDR1 MNHNS and CDR2 SASEGT. V trimming: 5 bases; J trimming: 2 bases; junction bases outside the gene matches: 4. CDR3 length: 14 residues. The clonotype originates from a man in his fifties with Graves' ophthalmopathy. Sequenced input: peripheral blood. This chain connects TRBV6-1 to TRBJ2-5; TRBD2 matches 8 bases. CDR3 DNA sequence: TGTGCCAGCAGTACCCGCGGGGGGCAAGAGACCCAGTACTTC. Its protein is CASSTRGGQETQYF.